A selection of T cell receptor beta chains follows, all from one sample in a study of cytomegalovirus exposure and HLA in healthy donors. Here immunoSEQ multiplex PCR was the method, and the copy in TCRdb shows in-frame clones only, minus some. The data show about 72,000 clones, roughly 92% seen once. The sequenced sample consisted of PBMCs. These receptors all come from a woman in her late teens or twenties in good health and CMV-seropositive. CDR3s include the opening cysteine and the closing phenylalanine or tryptophan. A D gene is named only where the DNA matches it firmly. The size field is filled for only some rows; it gives once, few, many or a size class.

d_gene: -; abundance: -; v_gene: TRBV12-5; j_gene: TRBJ1-5; CDR3nt: TGTGCTAGTGGCGACGACAGGTTCGGGCAGCCCCAGCATTTT; CDR3aa: CASGDDRFGQPQHF
d_gene: -; abundance: -; v_gene: TRBV5-1; j_gene: TRBJ1-1; CDR3nt: TGCGCCAGCAGCTTGGATACGGGTCCGAACACTGAAGCTTTCTTT; CDR3aa: CASSLDTGPNTEAFF
d_gene: -; abundance: -; v_gene: TRBV19; j_gene: TRBJ1-2; CDR3nt: TGTGCCAGTCGCAACCCGGGGGGTAACTATGGCTACACCTTC; CDR3aa: CASRNPGGNYGYTF
d_gene: -; abundance: few; v_gene: TRBV19; j_gene: TRBJ2-7; CDR3nt: TGTGCCAGTAGTACGCGGGACTGGGGGGACGAGCAGTACTTC; CDR3aa: CASSTRDWGDEQYF
d_gene: -; abundance: -; v_gene: TRBV7-6; j_gene: TRBJ2-2; CDR3nt: TGTGCCAGCACCCCCCGTTTCGTGGGAGTAGACACCGGGGAGCTGTTTTTT; CDR3aa: CASTPRFVGVDTGELFF
d_gene: -; abundance: -; v_gene: TRBV7-8; j_gene: TRBJ2-7; CDR3nt: TGTGCCAGCAGCTCCTCCCCCCAGTTACCGGAGCATCTCCCCTACGAGCAGTACTTC; CDR3aa: CASSSSPQLPEHLPYEQYF
d_gene: -; abundance: once; v_gene: TRBV4-1; j_gene: TRBJ1-5; CDR3nt: TGCGCCAGCAGCAAAACCCCAGGTATCAATCAGCCCCAGCATTTT; CDR3aa: CASSKTPGINQPQHF
d_gene: TRBD1; abundance: -; v_gene: TRBV7-2; j_gene: TRBJ1-2; CDR3nt: TGTGCCAGCAGCTTAGAGACAGGGTACGGCTACACCTTC; CDR3aa: CASSLETGYGYTF
d_gene: TRBD1; abundance: -; v_gene: TRBV5-1; j_gene: TRBJ2-1; CDR3nt: TGCGCCAGCAGCGGGGGACAGGGTCAATACAATGAGCAGTTCTTC; CDR3aa: CASSGGQGQYNEQFF
d_gene: -; abundance: once; v_gene: TRBV2; j_gene: TRBJ1-4; CDR3nt: TGTGCCAGCAGGGAGGGGATTGGCGAAAAACTGTTTTTT; CDR3aa: CASREGIGEKLFF
d_gene: TRBD1; abundance: -; v_gene: TRBV5-8; j_gene: TRBJ2-4; CDR3nt: TGTGCCAGCAGCCCCTCCGGGACAGGTTTACGCATTCAGTACTTC; CDR3aa: CASSPSGTGLRIQYF
d_gene: -; abundance: few; v_gene: TRBV7-2; j_gene: TRBJ1-4; CDR3nt: TGTGCCAGCAGCCCGGGTATGGCTAATGAAAAACTGTTTTTT; CDR3aa: CASSPGMANEKLFF
d_gene: TRBD2; abundance: -; v_gene: TRBV7-2; j_gene: TRBJ2-7; CDR3nt: TGTGCCAGCAGCCCAATGACTAGCTCACGCGAGCAGTACTTC; CDR3aa: CASSPMTSSREQYF
d_gene: -; abundance: -; v_gene: TRBV6-5; j_gene: TRBJ2-5; CDR3nt: TGTGCCAGCAGTAGGGACTTCCAAGAGACCCAGTACTTC; CDR3aa: CASSRDFQETQYF
d_gene: TRBD1; abundance: -; v_gene: TRBV5-1; j_gene: TRBJ2-1; CDR3nt: TGCGCCAGCAGCTCGGGACAGGAAGGCAATGAGCAGTTCTTC; CDR3aa: CASSSGQEGNEQFF
d_gene: -; abundance: -; v_gene: TRBV15; j_gene: TRBJ1-1; CDR3nt: TGTGCCACCAGCAGAGGGGGGGGGACTGAAGCTTTCTTT; CDR3aa: CATSRGGGTEAFF
d_gene: -; abundance: once; v_gene: TRBV27; j_gene: TRBJ2-3; CDR3nt: TGTGCCAGCAGTCCTACCGCCCCAGATACGCAGTATTTT; CDR3aa: CASSPTAPDTQYF
d_gene: -; abundance: -; v_gene: TRBV30; j_gene: TRBJ1-3; CDR3nt: TGTGCCTGGAGTGTAGGGAGGGGCTCTTTGAGAAACACCATATATTTT; CDR3aa: CAWSVGRGSLRNTIYF
d_gene: -; abundance: -; v_gene: TRBV4-3; j_gene: TRBJ1-1; CDR3nt: TGCGCCAGCAGCCAAACCCAGCGTCTATCCAGAGTTAATTCAGCTTTCTTT; CDR3aa: CASSQTQRLSRVNSAFF
d_gene: -; abundance: -; v_gene: TRBV2; j_gene: TRBJ1-5; CDR3nt: TGTGCCAGCAGTGAAGACAGTCTAGCGAATCAGCCCCAGCATTTT; CDR3aa: CASSEDSLANQPQHF
d_gene: -; abundance: -; v_gene: TRBV13; j_gene: TRBJ1-1; CDR3nt: TGTGCCAGCAGCGTACATACTACAGGGTTGGGAAACACTGAAGCTTTCTTT; CDR3aa: CASSVHTTGLGNTEAFF
d_gene: TRBD1; abundance: -; v_gene: TRBV29-1; j_gene: TRBJ2-5; CDR3nt: TGCAGCGTTGATGGTTGGGTGACAGGGGACCAAGAGACCCAGTACTTC; CDR3aa: CSVDGWVTGDQETQYF
d_gene: -; abundance: -; v_gene: TRBV27; j_gene: TRBJ2-3; CDR3nt: TGTGCCAGCAGTTTGGGGCCCGGAGATACGCAGTATTTT; CDR3aa: CASSLGPGDTQYF
d_gene: TRBD2; abundance: few; v_gene: TRBV6-1; j_gene: TRBJ2-2; CDR3nt: TGTGCCAGCAGTGAAGTAGCGGGAGAGACCGGGGAGCTGTTTTTT; CDR3aa: CASSEVAGETGELFF
d_gene: -; abundance: -; v_gene: TRBV27; j_gene: TRBJ1-2; CDR3nt: TGTGCCAGCGGGTACAGGATTCCTGATGGCTACACCTTC; CDR3aa: CASGYRIPDGYTF
d_gene: TRBD1; abundance: -; v_gene: TRBV5-6; j_gene: TRBJ1-2; CDR3nt: TGTGCCAGCAGCTTTCAGGGGGCGAGTGGCTACACCTTC; CDR3aa: CASSFQGASGYTF
d_gene: TRBD1; abundance: -; v_gene: TRBV2; j_gene: TRBJ1-2; CDR3nt: TGTGCCAGCAGGGAATTGGGACAGGGAACTTATGGCTACACCTTC; CDR3aa: CASRELGQGTYGYTF
d_gene: -; abundance: -; v_gene: TRBV18; j_gene: TRBJ1-1; CDR3nt: TGTGCCAGCTCCCCCGCCCCGGGAGAAGCAACTGAAGCTTTCTTT; CDR3aa: CASSPAPGEATEAFF
d_gene: -; abundance: -; v_gene: TRBV11-2; j_gene: TRBJ2-1; CDR3nt: TGTGCCAGCAGCATGGGGGGGGCGCATGAGCAGTTCTTC; CDR3aa: CASSMGGAHEQFF
d_gene: -; abundance: -; v_gene: TRBV4-1; j_gene: TRBJ1-1; CDR3nt: TGCGCCAGCAGCCAAGATGGCCAACGGAACACTGAAGCTTTCTTT; CDR3aa: CASSQDGQRNTEAFF
d_gene: TRBD2; abundance: once; v_gene: TRBV9; j_gene: TRBJ2-2; CDR3nt: TGTGCCAGCAGCGGGAGGGAACTAGCGGGAGGTAGTACCGGGGAGCTGTTTTTT; CDR3aa: CASSGRELAGGSTGELFF
d_gene: -; abundance: -; v_gene: TRBV2; j_gene: TRBJ2-7; CDR3nt: TGTGCCAGCAGAAGTAGCTCCTCCAGCTCCTACGAGCAGTACTTC; CDR3aa: CASRSSSSSSYEQYF
d_gene: -; abundance: few; v_gene: TRBV7-3; j_gene: TRBJ2-7; CDR3nt: TGTGCCAGCAGCTTAACGGGAGGAGGCGAGCAGTACTTC; CDR3aa: CASSLTGGGEQYF
d_gene: -; abundance: -; v_gene: TRBV6-5; j_gene: TRBJ2-2; CDR3nt: TGTGCCAGCAGTTACGTTACCCTGGGGGGCACCGGGGAGCTGTTTTTT; CDR3aa: CASSYVTLGGTGELFF
d_gene: -; abundance: -; v_gene: TRBV6-6; j_gene: TRBJ2-1; CDR3nt: TGTGCCAGCACTCCCAGCGGTTTACTCGACAATGAGCAGTTCTTC; CDR3aa: CASTPSGLLDNEQFF
d_gene: TRBD1; abundance: -; v_gene: TRBV14; j_gene: TRBJ1-2; CDR3nt: TGTGCCAGCAGCAGTTGGGACAGCTTCTATGGCTACACCTTC; CDR3aa: CASSSWDSFYGYTF
d_gene: TRBD1; abundance: -; v_gene: TRBV7-8; j_gene: TRBJ1-2; CDR3nt: TGTGCCAGCAGCCTGACAGGGGGCGGCTATGGCTACACCTTC; CDR3aa: CASSLTGGGYGYTF
d_gene: TRBD2; abundance: -; v_gene: TRBV6-5; j_gene: TRBJ2-3; CDR3nt: TGTGCCAGCCGAGCGGGAGCCACAGATACGCAGTATTTT; CDR3aa: CASRAGATDTQYF
d_gene: -; abundance: -; v_gene: TRBV7-9; j_gene: TRBJ2-5; CDR3nt: TGTGCCAGCAGCCTCGGGACTCAAGACCAAGAGACCCAGTACTTC; CDR3aa: CASSLGTQDQETQYF
d_gene: -; abundance: many; v_gene: TRBV5-4; j_gene: TRBJ1-2; CDR3nt: TGTGCCAGCAGCTTGAAGGGGACTAACTATGGCTACACCTTC; CDR3aa: CASSLKGTNYGYTF
d_gene: TRBD1; abundance: -; v_gene: TRBV30; j_gene: TRBJ1-2; CDR3nt: TGTGCCTGGACGCGACAGGGTTGGTATGGCTACACCTTC; CDR3aa: CAWTRQGWYGYTF
d_gene: TRBD2; abundance: once; v_gene: TRBV6-5; j_gene: TRBJ2-3; CDR3nt: TGTGCCAGCAGTTACGGGGCGGGGGGTACAGATACGCAGTATTTT; CDR3aa: CASSYGAGGTDTQYF
d_gene: TRBD2; abundance: -; v_gene: TRBV5-1; j_gene: TRBJ2-2; CDR3nt: TGCGCCAGCAGCGCCTCCGGGACTAGCGGTAACGGGGAGCTGTTTTTT; CDR3aa: CASSASGTSGNGELFF
d_gene: TRBD1; abundance: -; v_gene: TRBV12-5; j_gene: TRBJ1-5; CDR3nt: TGTGCTAGTGGTTTGGTACTAAACAGGGGAGGCAATCAGCCCCAGCATTTT; CDR3aa: CASGLVLNRGGNQPQHF
d_gene: TRBD1; abundance: -; v_gene: TRBV19; j_gene: TRBJ1-1; CDR3nt: TGTGCCAGTAGTACGCGACAGGGGGAGGGACGGACTGAAGCTTTCTTT; CDR3aa: CASSTRQGEGRTEAFF
d_gene: TRBD2; abundance: -; v_gene: TRBV5-4; j_gene: TRBJ2-1; CDR3nt: TGTGCCAGCAGCTCAATCCTCGGGACTAGCGGGAGTCATGAGCAGTTCTTC; CDR3aa: CASSSILGTSGSHEQFF
d_gene: -; abundance: -; v_gene: TRBV5-6; j_gene: TRBJ1-2; CDR3nt: TGTGCCAGCAGCTACGTACCCGGAGACCCCTATGGCTACACCTTC; CDR3aa: CASSYVPGDPYGYTF
d_gene: TRBD1; abundance: once; v_gene: TRBV7-9; j_gene: TRBJ1-2; CDR3nt: TGTGCCAGCAGCTTAGACAGGGGTGCGAATGGCTACACCTTC; CDR3aa: CASSLDRGANGYTF